This T cell receptor beta chain was sequenced for a study of cytomegalovirus exposure and HLA in healthy donors listed by TCRdb under 2017. Background on the whole study: An earlier analysis of approximately 590 of the donors reported 250 to 350 Gb of sequence data and some 120 million unique TCR beta sequences from 190 million or so T cells. Every repertoire in the discovery cohort had been generated on one and the same sequencing platform. The number of donors typed differed by locus, with 629-630 for A, B, C, DRB1 and DQB1, around 560 for DQA1, 606 for DPA1, and around 430 for DPB1. Of the approximately 400 genotyped donors, roughly 80% were placed in the genetic ancestry cluster associated with self-reported Caucasian donors. On average, roughly 200,000 unique TCR beta nucleotide sequences were sequenced per donor among 398 genotyped donors of the cohort, with 15% to 20% of those sequences being non-productive. Because of strong linkage in the cohort, 5 or 6 DR-DQ haplotypes were treated as single units for association and clustering. The study profiled the T cell repertoires of 500 to 800 subjects by immunosequencing and related them to cytomegalovirus serostatus. In a later genetic analysis, genome-wide SNP genotypes for about three fifths of the roughly 670 donors were used, and that subset was treated as a discovery cohort. HLA typing included class I and class II loci at four-digit resolution. Roughly 320 gigabases of sequencing data and 70 million to 100 million unique TCR sequences made up an early release that covered fewer than 650 HLA-typed donors. Donor age, sex, ethnicity and CMV serostatus were collected together with the repertoire data. In a later analysis, previously published TCR beta repertoires from 550 to 700 donors were re-analyzed and high-resolution HLA genotyping was added so that TCR occurrence patterns could be studied. The aim of the study was to test whether cataloging public T cell receptors could identify signatures of past pathogen exposure. Along with the approximately 700-subject first cohort, a separate validation cohort of over a hundred different subjects was used. An earlier analysis of about 600 of the donors used high-throughput TCR beta sequencing to judge whether each TCR beta V gene segment behaved as functional or pseudogenic. Rather than using new phenotypic data, the later analysis identified candidate immune exposures from TCR beta sequences and from how often those sequences occurred across donors. To predict cytomegalovirus infection status, the study combined high-throughput TCR immunosequencing, statistical association of individual TCRs with disease status, and machine learning. General conclusions and limits of the study: For the cohort, immune exposure information was limited to CMV serostatus. Some IMGT-functional V segments, including TRBV6-2 and TRBV6-3, could not be told apart with the 87-base-pair reads, so those segments were excluded. It was suggested by the authors that the approach could potentially be generalized to other disease states and immunological phenotypes. Presence/absence analyses assumed roughly uniform sequencing depth across donors, an assumption that may not hold. In both the original and validation cohorts, the classifier was reported to diagnose cytomegalovirus status with high specificity and sensitivity. A cluster of highly shared sequence variants was judged likely to be a technical artifact of the sequencing pipeline. In the study, 150 to 200 TCR beta chains were listed as associated with cytomegalovirus. Linkage disequilibrium might explain the correlated functional status among segregating V segments, but an unknown experimental factor could not be ruled out. An association between a missense DCLRE1C variant and V-gene and J-gene trimming of TCR beta chains was found in a later genetic analysis and replicated in an independent cohort. In a later genetic analysis, fewer N-insertions in productive TCRs were reported among donors in an Asian-associated ancestry cluster than the 666-donor mean. The cohort was sequenced for TCR beta chains only, and without alpha or paired-chain data the features that could be detected were limited. A later analysis found that HLA-associated TCR beta chains were more clonally expanded and had lower generation probabilities than equally common non-associated chains. Around 16 rarely observed V segments, including chromosome 9 orphons, were excluded from the earlier analysis of a few hundred of the donors because counts were too low. When HLA alleles, especially DR and DQ, strongly co-occurred, TCR associations were difficult to assign to individual alleles. In a later analysis, some 18,000 TCR beta sequences were associated with specific HLA alleles at a false discovery rate of 0.05. A later analysis found that TCR association rates varied across HLA loci, with DRB1 alleles showing the most associated TCRs and HLA-C alleles the fewest. Because HLA typing was missing for some donors at each locus, association tests included only the typed subset. According to a later analysis, parvovirus B19, influenza, CMV and Epstein-Barr virus appeared linked to several top co-occurrence clusters. A further reported finding was that TCR beta sequences accurately predicted the HLA-A and HLA-B alleles for most subjects in the first cohort. A later analysis found that most CMV-associated TCR beta chains appeared HLA-restricted, with HLA associations seemingly driven largely by CMV exposure. While some public TCRs were present in many individuals, most TCR sequences turned up only very rarely across donors. An earlier analysis of 587 of the donors showed that most TCR beta V segments appeared in productive rearrangements either about 90% or about 30% of the time, which broadly matched IMGT annotations. In vitro tests confirmed that three of the cytomegalovirus-associated TCR beta chains recognize cytomegalovirus antigens.

The germline V gene (reference sequence) gives CDR1 as LNHDA and CDR2 as SQIVND. The V end gives up 6 bases and the J end 4 bases, leaving 15 bases in the junction not matched to a gene. From the cysteine through the phenylalanine, the CDR3 covers 17 amino acids. Kept here is only the CDR3 DNA, which spans 51 bases and is read in frame from base 1. The library was built by means of the immunoSEQ multiplex PCR assay. A mixture of 60 forward primers for TCR Vbeta segments and 13 reverse primers for TCR Jbeta segments was used in the multiplex PCR. The CDR3 region of rearranged TCR beta genes was amplified from genomic DNA by a multiplex PCR assay. The Illumina HiSeq System was used to sequence the amplified TCR beta libraries as 87-base-pair reads. Turning to the authors' computational methods: A later analysis tallied around 82 million unique TCR beta chains across the 666 repertoires, and approximately 12 million of those chains were shared by two or more donors. Raw reads were error-corrected and collapsed into unique sequences by a nearest-neighbor algorithm in which closely related sequences were merged to remove PCR and sequencing errors. CDR3 sequences were aligned to IMGT reference sequences to assign V, D and J gene segments. For a sequence to be retained, a match of at least six nucleotides was required to both a V gene segment and a J gene segment. A rearrangement was called productive if the CDR3 had no stop codons and remained in frame with V and J, and every other rearrangement was called non-productive. CDR3 was defined by IMGT convention, running from the second conserved V-encoded cysteine to the conserved J-encoded phenylalanine. In an earlier analysis of approximately 500 of the donors, sequences lacking an unambiguous match to a single V gene segment were excluded. An earlier analysis of a few hundred of the donors called V segments functional above 56.7% productive rearrangements and segregating when the between-donor standard deviation exceeded 5%. A statistical classification framework was developed to diagnose cytomegalovirus status using the catalog of TCR beta chain sequences. V and J gene assignment, in a later analysis, came from comparing TCR nucleotide sequences with IMGT/GENE-DB human TR gene sequences. A later analysis assigned CDR3 sequences and most-parsimonious VDJ recombination scenarios with the TCRdist pipeline. In a later analysis, each TCR beta chain was defined by its CDR3 amino acid sequence together with its V-gene family, and reads lacking a unique V-gene family were excluded. In a later analysis, 450 to 600 highly shared, low-generation-probability nucleotide sequences were removed to address suspected cross-contamination and a sequencing artifact. In a later analysis, a clonal expansion index for each public chain was calculated from normalized within-repertoire ranks of inferred template counts. Generation probabilities in a later analysis came from a VDJ recombination model fitted to out-of-frame rearrangements, and those results were checked against IGoR. In a later analysis, hypergeometric tests were used to score TCR-TCR, TCR-HLA and TCR-CMV co-occurrence, with a repertoire-size bias correction applied to TCR pairs. To estimate false discovery rates, a later analysis permuted the HLA or CMV assignments 20 times. A later analysis grouped co-occurring TCRs with DBSCAN, adding TCRdist sequence similarity when clustering within HLA-allele-positive subsets. Co-occurrence clustering excluded repertoires with fewer than 30,000 or more than 120,000 public chains, plus five with anomalous nucleotide sharing. TCRdb holds this immuneACCESS table with in-frame rearrangements only. Some clones are missing; in checked studies, unresolved V genes explain under half, and the rest has no known cause. That table gives V, J and clone size, and the DNA gave D and trimming. Recorded for this sample are more than 95,000 clones; about 80% of them occurred a single time. The ten biggest clones cover about 5.4% of the sample.

The cohort consisted of fewer than 700 healthy bone marrow donors. Cohort members were all nominally healthy when sampled, although unrecorded immune exposures were likely present. The donor was CMV seropositive and belonged to the group of about 290 seropositive cohort members. Every donor gave a peripheral blood sample, and the peripheral blood mononuclear cells from that sample were used for TCR beta sequencing. The Qiagen DNeasy Blood Extraction Kit was used to extract genomic DNA from the blood cell samples. This clone was seen only a few times. Its antigen remains unidentified. Base qualities are not at hand, and no much larger clone is one base apart.

Sequencing was performed on PBMCs. The chain uses TRBV19 and TRBJ2-7; 10 bases in between match TRBD1. The sequence was collected from a woman younger than 35 in good health and CMV-seropositive. The nucleotide sequence is TGTGCCAGTAGACCTAATACCGGGACAGGGGATCAGTACGAGCAGTACTTC. It specifies CASRPNTGTGDQYEQYF.